The rows below give T cell receptor beta chains drawn from one sample of a study of T cell responses to AZD1222 COVID-19 vaccine. Sequencing was performed with immunoSEQ multiplex PCR; in TCRdb, only in-frame clones are kept and a portion is missing. Among 99,000 or so clones listed, about 89% were seen once. This material consisted of peripheral blood, taken 28 days after the second dose of the MenACWY control vaccine. The source of these receptors is an adult who received the MenACWY meningococcal vaccine as a control. CDR3s include the opening cysteine and the closing phenylalanine or tryptophan. A D gene is named only where the DNA matches it firmly. Clone size is stated in some rows and not others, as once, few, many or a class when expanded.

J | V | size | D | DNA | CDR3
TRBJ1-2 | TRBV5-1 | once | NA | TGCGCCAGCAGCTTCCAAACCTCGGGGGGGGCTGGTGGCTACACCTTC | CASSFQTSGGAGGYTF
TRBJ2-4 | TRBV6-2/TRBV6-3 | NA | NA | TGTGCCAGCAGTTACAACAGGGATAGAAACTTAGCCAAAAACATTCAGTACTTC | CASSYNRDRNLAKNIQYF
TRBJ2-1 | TRBV11-2 | once | TRBD2 | TGTGCCAGCAGCCTAGCGGGGGGGTACAATGAGCAGTTCTTC | CASSLAGGYNEQFF
TRBJ2-5 | TRBV9 | NA | NA | TGTGCCAGCAGCCTTCTAGACGGGGGAGAGACCCAGTACTTC | CASSLLDGGETQYF
TRBJ2-1 | TRBV3-1/TRBV3-2 | few | NA | TGTGCCAGCAGGAAAACCGCGGGGGCCCTCTACAATGAGCAGTTCTTC | CASRKTAGALYNEQFF
TRBJ2-1 | TRBV10-3 | NA | TRBD2 | TGTGCCATCAGTGGTGACCGGGGGGGCAATGAGCAGTTCTTC | CAISGDRGGNEQFF
TRBJ2-7 | TRBV11-2 | NA | TRBD2 | TGTGCCAGCAGGCCGTCGGGGGGCTCCTACGAGCAGTACTTC | CASRPSGGSYEQYF
TRBJ2-7 | TRBV6-2/TRBV6-3 | NA | TRBD1 | TGTGCCAGCAGTATTGCCGGGACAGGGACCTACGAGCAGTACTTC | CASSIAGTGTYEQYF
TRBJ2-7 | TRBV14 | few | NA | TGTGCCAGCAGCCAATCGGCAGCTCCCTACGAGCAGTACTTC | CASSQSAAPYEQYF
TRBJ2-1 | TRBV5-1 | NA | NA | TGCGCCAGCAGCGATCCCCCGGATGAGCAGTTCTTC | CASSDPPDEQFF
TRBJ2-7 | TRBV18 | NA | NA | TGTGCCAGCTCACCATCCTCGGGCGAGCAGTACTTC | CASSPSSGEQYF
TRBJ2-3 | TRBV28 | NA | NA | TGTGCCAGCAGTACGGGACCCCCACGGGATACGCAGTATTTT | CASSTGPPRDTQYF
TRBJ1-1 | TRBV27 | NA | NA | TGTGCCAGCAGTTTATACCAGGGGTACACTGAAGCTTTCTTT | CASSLYQGYTEAFF
TRBJ1-5 | TRBV6-1 | NA | NA | TGTGCCAGCAGTGAAGAAGCCCGCCAGCCCCAGCATTTT | CASSEEARQPQHF
TRBJ1-4 | TRBV28 | NA | NA | TGTGCCAGCAGCTGGGGGGGTCAAGGACTTATTAATGAAAAACTGTTTTTT | CASSWGGQGLINEKLFF
TRBJ1-2 | TRBV7-2 | NA | TRBD1 | TGTGCCAGCAGCCCACGACAAACAGGGGCTGGCTACACCTTC | CASSPRQTGAGYTF
TRBJ2-2 | TRBV3-1/TRBV3-2 | NA | TRBD1 | TGTGCCAGCAGCCATCTACAGGGGGCTGGCACCGGGGAGCTGTTTTTT | CASSHLQGAGTGELFF
TRBJ1-4 | TRBV14 | NA | NA | TGTGCCAGCAGCCAGTATAAACAATTTGCAACTAATGAAAAACTGTTTTTT | CASSQYKQFATNEKLFF
TRBJ2-1 | TRBV29-1 | NA | TRBD1 | TGCAGCACCCGAGCCGGGACAGGGGATGTCGGTGAGCAGTTCTTC | CSTRAGTGDVGEQFF
TRBJ1-5 | TRBV21-1 | NA | NA | TGTGCCAGCAGCAACGCCGAGGGGGGGAAGAATCAGCCCCAGCATTTT | CASSNAEGGKNQPQHF
TRBJ1-1 | TRBV6-5 | NA | NA | TGTGCCAGCTCCCTAGGGTCGGGCACTGAAGCTTTCTTT | CASSLGSGTEAFF
TRBJ2-7 | TRBV6-5 | NA | TRBD1 | TGTGCCAGCAGCTCCGACCGGACAGGGGCATACGAGCAGTACTTC | CASSSDRTGAYEQYF
TRBJ1-2 | TRBV6-4 | NA | NA | TGTGCCAGCAGTGACTCGCCAGGGGCGAGGGGCTACACCTTC | CASSDSPGARGYTF
TRBJ1-4 | TRBV18 | NA | TRBD1 | TGTGCCAGCTCAGCCGGGACAGGGGGCGTAGAAAAACTGTTTTTT | CASSAGTGGVEKLFF
TRBJ2-7 | TRBV6-9 | NA | NA | TGTGCCAGCGGCGACGGGGGTCTCTACGAGCAGTACTTC | CASGDGGLYEQYF
TRBJ1-1 | TRBV11-2 | NA | TRBD1 | TGTGCCAGCAGCTTGACAGGGCCGAACACTGAAGCTTTCTTT | CASSLTGPNTEAFF
TRBJ1-5 | TRBV18 | NA | NA | TGTGCCAGCTCACCTGAACTTATTCAGCCCCAGCATTTT | CASSPELIQPQHF
TRBJ2-2 | TRBV11-3 | NA | TRBD2 | TGTGCCAGCAGCTTAAAAGCGGGGGCGCTTTACACCGGGGAGCTGTTTTTT | CASSLKAGALYTGELFF
TRBJ1-2 | TRBV27 | NA | TRBD1 | TGTGCCAGCAGTTTTCTGGGACAGGGGGGGGGCTACACCTTC | CASSFLGQGGGYTF